This T cell receptor beta chain was found in a study of cytomegalovirus exposure and HLA in healthy donors. PCR involved 60 Vbeta and 13 Jbeta primers. Data came from immunoSEQ multiplex PCR; TCRdb stores just in-frame clones and leaves some out. Across approximately 210,000 clones, the top ten clones capture around 0.95% of the sample. On this clone: Its antigen is unknown.

The V end lost 3 bases, the J end lost 9 bases, and 12 bases lay between the germline ends. The CDR3 covers 12 residues. Germline V gene lookup returns CDR1 MNHEY and CDR2 SMNVEV (reference sequence). Broader study findings: Most CMV-associated TCR beta chains were later found to appear HLA-restricted.

V gene TRBV27 combines with J gene TRBJ2-7; TRBD1 might be the D (5 bases). The sequence came from a woman aged 25 to 39 in good health and CMV-seropositive. The sequenced sample was PBMCs. CDR3 residues: CASSFSGAGQYF. The CDR3 coding sequence is TGTGCCAGCAGTTTTAGTGGGGCCGGGCAGTACTTC.